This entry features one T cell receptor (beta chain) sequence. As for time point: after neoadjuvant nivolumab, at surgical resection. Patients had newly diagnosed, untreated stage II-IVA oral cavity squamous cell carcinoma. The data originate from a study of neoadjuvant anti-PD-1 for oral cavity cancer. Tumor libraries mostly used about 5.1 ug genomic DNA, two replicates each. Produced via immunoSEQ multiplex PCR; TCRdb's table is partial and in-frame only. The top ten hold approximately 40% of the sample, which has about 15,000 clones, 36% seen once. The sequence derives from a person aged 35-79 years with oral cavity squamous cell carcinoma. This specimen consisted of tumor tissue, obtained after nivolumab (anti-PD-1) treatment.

The CDR3 DNA follows: TGTGCCAGCAGCCGCGGGGGGGCGAGGTATGGCTACACCTTC. This codes for CASSRGGARYGYTF. This rearrangement joins TRBV28 to TRBJ1-2; maybe TRBD1 (6 bases). CDR3 length: 14 residues. With 6 bases removed from V and 5 bases from J, the gap between germline ends came to 16 bases. Germline CDR1 MDHEN, CDR2 SYDVKM.